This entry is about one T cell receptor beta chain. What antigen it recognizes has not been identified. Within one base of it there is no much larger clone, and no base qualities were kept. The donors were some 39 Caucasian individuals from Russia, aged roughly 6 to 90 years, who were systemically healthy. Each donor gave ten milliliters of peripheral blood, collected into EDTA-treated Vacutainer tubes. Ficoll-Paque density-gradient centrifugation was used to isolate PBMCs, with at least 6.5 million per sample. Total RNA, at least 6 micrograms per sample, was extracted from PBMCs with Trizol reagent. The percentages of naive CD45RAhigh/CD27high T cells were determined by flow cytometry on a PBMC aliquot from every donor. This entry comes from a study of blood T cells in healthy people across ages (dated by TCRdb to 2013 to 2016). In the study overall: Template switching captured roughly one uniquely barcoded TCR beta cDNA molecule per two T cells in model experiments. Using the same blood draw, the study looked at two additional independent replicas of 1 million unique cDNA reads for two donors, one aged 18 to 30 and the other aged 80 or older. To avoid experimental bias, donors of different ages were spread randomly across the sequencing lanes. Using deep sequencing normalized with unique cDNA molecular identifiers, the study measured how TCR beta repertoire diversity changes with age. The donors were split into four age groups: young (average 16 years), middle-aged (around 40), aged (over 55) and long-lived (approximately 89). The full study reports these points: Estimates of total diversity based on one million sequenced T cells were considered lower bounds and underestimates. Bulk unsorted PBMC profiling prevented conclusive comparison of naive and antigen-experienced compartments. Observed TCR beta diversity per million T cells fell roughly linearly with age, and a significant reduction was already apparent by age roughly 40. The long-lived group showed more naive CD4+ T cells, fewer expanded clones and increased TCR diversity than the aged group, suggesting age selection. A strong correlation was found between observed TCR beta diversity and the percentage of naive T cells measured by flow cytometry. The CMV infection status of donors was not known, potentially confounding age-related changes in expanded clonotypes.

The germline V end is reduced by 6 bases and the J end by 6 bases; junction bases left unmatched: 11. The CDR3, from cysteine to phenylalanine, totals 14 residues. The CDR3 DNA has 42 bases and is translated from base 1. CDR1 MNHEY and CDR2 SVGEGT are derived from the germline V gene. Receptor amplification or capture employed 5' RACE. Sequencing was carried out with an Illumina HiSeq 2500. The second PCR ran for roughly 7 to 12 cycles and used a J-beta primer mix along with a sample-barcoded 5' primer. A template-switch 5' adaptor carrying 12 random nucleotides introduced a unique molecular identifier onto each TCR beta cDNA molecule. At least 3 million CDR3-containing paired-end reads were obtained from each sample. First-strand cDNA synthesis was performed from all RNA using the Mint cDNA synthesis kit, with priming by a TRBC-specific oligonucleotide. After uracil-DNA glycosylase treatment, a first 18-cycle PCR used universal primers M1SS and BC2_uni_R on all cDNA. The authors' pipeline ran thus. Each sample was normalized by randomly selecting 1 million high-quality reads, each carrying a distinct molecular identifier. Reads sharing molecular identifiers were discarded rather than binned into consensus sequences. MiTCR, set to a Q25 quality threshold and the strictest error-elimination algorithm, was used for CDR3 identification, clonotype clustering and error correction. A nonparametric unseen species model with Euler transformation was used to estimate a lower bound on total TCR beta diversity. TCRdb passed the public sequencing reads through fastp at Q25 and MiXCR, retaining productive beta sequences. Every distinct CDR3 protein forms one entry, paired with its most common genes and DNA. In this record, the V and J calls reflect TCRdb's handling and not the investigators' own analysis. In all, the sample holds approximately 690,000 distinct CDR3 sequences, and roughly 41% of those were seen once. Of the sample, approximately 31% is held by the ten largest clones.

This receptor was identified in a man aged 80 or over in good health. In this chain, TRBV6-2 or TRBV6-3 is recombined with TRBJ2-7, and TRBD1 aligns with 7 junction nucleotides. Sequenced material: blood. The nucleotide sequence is TGTGCCAGCAGCAGAGGGACAGCCTCTAGCGAGCAGTACTTC. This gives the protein CASSRGTASSEQYF.